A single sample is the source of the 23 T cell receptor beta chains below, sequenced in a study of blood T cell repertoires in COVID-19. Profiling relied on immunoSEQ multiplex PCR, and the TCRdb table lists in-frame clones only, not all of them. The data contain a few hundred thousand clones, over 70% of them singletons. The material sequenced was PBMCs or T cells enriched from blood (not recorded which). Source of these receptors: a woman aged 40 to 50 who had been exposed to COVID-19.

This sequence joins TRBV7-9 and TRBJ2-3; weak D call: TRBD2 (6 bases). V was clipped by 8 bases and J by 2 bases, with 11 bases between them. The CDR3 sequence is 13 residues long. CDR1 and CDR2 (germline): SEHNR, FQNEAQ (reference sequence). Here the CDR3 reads CASSRDFTDTQYF. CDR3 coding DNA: TGTGCCAGCTCTCGGGACTTCACAGATACGCAGTATTTT. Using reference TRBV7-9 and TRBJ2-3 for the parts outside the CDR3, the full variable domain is DTGVSQNPRHKITKRGQNVTFRCDPISEHNRLYWYRQTLGQGPEFLTYFQNEAQLEKSRLLSDRFSAERPKGSFSTLEIQRTEQGDSAMYLCASSRDFTDTQYFGPGTRLTVL.

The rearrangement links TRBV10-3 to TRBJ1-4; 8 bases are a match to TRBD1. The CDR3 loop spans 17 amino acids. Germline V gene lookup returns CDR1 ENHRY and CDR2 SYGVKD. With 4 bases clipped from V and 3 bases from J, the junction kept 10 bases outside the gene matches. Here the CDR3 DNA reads TGTGCCATCAGTGCAGGACAGGGAAAATCAGCTAATGAAAAACTGTTTTTT. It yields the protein CAISAGQGKSANEKLFF.

CDR3 protein: CSARGSNYGYTF. The CDR3 DNA is TGCAGCGCAAGGGGTTCTAACTATGGCTACACCTTC. The chain carries TRBV29-1 and TRBJ1-2; tentative D call: TRBD1 (5 bases). Trimming took 7 bases from V and 0 from J, leaving 9 bases between them. Germline V lookup: CDR1 SQVTM, CDR2 ANQGSEA. The CDR3 is made up of 12 amino acids.

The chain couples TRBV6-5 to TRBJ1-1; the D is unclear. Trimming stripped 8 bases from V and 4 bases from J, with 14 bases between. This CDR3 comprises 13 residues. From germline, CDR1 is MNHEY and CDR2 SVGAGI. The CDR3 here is CASGNGISTEAFF. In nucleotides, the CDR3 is TGTGCCAGCGGTAACGGTATATCCACTGAAGCTTTCTTT.

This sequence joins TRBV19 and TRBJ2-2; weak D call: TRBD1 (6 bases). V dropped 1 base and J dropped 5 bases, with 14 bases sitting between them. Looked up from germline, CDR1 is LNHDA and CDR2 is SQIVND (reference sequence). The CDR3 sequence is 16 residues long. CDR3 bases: TGTGCCAGTAGTATAGGTAGGACAGTCGGGACCGGGGAGCTGTTTTTT. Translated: CASSIGRTVGTGELFF.

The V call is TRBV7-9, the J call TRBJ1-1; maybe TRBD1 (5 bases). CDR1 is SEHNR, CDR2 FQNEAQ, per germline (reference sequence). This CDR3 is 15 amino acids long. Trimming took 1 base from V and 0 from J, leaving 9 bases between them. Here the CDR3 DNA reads TGTGCCAGCAGCTTAGGCCCAGGGCTGAACACTGAAGCTTTCTTT. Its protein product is CASSLGPGLNTEAFF. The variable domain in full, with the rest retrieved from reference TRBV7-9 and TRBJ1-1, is DTGVSQNPRHKITKRGQNVTFRCDPISEHNRLYWYRQTLGQGPEFLTYFQNEAQLEKSRLLSDRFSAERPKGSFSTLEIQRTEQGDSAMYLCASSLGPGLNTEAFFGQGTRLTVV.

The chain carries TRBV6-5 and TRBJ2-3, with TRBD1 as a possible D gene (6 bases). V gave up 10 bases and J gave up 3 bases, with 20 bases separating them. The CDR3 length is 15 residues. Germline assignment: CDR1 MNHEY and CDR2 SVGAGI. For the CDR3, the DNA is TGTGCCATCTCTAAGACAGGTGCGGAAACAGATACGCAGTATTTT. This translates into CAISKTGAETDTQYF.

The CDR3 DNA reads TGTGCCAGCAGCCCCCAGGGGTTAGCGGGCTACAATGAGCAGTTCTTC. As protein: CASSPQGLAGYNEQFF. V and J are TRBV4-2 and TRBJ2-1; maybe TRBD2 (7 bases). CDR1 is LGHNA and CDR2 is YNFKEQ in the germline V gene. This CDR3 region has 16 residues. V dropped 4 bases and J dropped 3 bases, with 16 bases sitting between them.

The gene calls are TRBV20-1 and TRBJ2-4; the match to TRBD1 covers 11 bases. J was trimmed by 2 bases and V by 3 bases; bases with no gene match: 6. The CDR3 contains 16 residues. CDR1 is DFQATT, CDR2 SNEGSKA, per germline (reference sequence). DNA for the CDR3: TGCAGTGCTAGTTCCGGGACAGGGGGTACCAAAAACATTCAGTACTTC. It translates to CSASSGTGGTKNIQYF.

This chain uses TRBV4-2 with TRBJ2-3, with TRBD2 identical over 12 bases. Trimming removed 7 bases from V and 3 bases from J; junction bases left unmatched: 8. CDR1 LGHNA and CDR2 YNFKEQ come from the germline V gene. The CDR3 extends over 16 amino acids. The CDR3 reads CASTSGGVLGTDTQYF. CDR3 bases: TGTGCCAGCACTAGCGGGGGGGTTCTGGGGACAGATACGCAGTATTTT.

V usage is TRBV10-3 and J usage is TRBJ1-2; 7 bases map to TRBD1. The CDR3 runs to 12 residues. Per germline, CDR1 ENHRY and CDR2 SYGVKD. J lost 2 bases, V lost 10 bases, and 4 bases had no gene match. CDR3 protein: CATQTGNYGYTF. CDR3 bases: TGTGCCACCCAGACAGGGAACTATGGCTACACCTTC.

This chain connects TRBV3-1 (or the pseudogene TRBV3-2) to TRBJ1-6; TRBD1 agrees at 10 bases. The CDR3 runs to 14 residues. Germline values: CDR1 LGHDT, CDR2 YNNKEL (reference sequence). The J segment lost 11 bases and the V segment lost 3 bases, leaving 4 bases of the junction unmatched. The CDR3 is CASSQGTGVAPLHF. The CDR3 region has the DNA TGTGCCAGCAGCCAGGGGACAGGGGTAGCACCCCTCCACTTT.

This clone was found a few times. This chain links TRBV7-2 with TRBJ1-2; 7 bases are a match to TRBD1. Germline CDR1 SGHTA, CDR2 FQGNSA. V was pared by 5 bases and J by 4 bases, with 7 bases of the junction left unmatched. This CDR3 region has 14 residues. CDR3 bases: TGTGCCAGCAGCGTCCAGACAGGGAGCTATGGCTACACCTTC. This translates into CASSVQTGSYGYTF.

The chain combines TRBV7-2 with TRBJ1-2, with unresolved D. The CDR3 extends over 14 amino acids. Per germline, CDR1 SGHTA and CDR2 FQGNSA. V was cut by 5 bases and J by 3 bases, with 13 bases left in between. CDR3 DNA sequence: TGTGCCAGCAGCCTTGTGGGCGGGGACTATGGCTACACCTTC. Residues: CASSLVGGDYGYTF.

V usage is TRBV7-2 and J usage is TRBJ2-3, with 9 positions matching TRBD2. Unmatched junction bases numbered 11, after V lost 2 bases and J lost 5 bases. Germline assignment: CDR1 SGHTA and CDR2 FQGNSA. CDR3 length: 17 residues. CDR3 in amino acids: CASSLRLAARGGDTQYF. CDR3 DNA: TGTGCCAGCAGCTTACGACTAGCGGCCAGAGGCGGAGATACGCAGTATTTT.

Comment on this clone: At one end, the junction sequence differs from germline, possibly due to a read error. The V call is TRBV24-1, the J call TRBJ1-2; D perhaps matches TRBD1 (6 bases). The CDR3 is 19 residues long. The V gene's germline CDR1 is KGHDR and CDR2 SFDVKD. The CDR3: CATSDENRAHLQNDYGYTF. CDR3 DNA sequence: TGTGCCACCAGTGATGAAAACAGGGCTCACCTTCAAAACGACTATGGTTACACCTTC.

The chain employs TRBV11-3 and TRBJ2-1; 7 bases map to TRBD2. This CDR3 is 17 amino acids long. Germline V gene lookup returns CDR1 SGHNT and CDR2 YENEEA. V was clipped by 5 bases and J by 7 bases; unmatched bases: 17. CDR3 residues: CASSPRERREGKNEQFF. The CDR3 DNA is TGTGCCAGCAGCCCACGAGAAAGGAGGGAGGGGAAAAATGAGCAGTTCTTC. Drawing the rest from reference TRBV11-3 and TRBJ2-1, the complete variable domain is EAGVVQSPRYKIIEKKQPVAFWCNPISGHNTLYWYLQNLGQGPELLIRYENEEAVDDSQLPKDRFSAERLKGVDSTLKIQPAELGDSAVYLCASSPRERREGKNEQFFGPGTRLTVL.

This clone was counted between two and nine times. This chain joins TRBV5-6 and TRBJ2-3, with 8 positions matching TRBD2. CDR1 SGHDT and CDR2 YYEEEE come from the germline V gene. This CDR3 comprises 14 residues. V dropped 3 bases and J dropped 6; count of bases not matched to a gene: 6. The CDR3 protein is CASSSSGGSDTQYF. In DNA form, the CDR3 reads TGTGCCAGCAGCTCCAGCGGGGGATCGGATACGCAGTATTTT.

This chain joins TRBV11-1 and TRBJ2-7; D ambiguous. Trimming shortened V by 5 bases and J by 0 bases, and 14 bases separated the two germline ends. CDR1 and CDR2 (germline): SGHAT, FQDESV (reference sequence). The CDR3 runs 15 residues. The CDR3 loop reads CASSLDGWSSYEQYF. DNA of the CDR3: TGTGCCAGCAGCCTCGACGGGTGGTCCTCCTACGAGCAGTACTTC.

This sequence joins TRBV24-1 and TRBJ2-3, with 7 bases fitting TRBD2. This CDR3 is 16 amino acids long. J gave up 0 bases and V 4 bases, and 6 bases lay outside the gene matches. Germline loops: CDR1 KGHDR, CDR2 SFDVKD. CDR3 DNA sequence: TGTGCCACCAGTGACCCCACTAGCGAGAGCACAGATACGCAGTATTTT. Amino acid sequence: CATSDPTSESTDTQYF.

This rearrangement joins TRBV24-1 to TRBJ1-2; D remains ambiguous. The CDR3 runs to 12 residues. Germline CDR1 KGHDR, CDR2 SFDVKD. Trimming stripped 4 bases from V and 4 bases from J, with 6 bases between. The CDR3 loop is CATSDPSYGYTF. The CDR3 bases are TGTGCCACCAGTGACCCCTCCTATGGCTACACCTTC.

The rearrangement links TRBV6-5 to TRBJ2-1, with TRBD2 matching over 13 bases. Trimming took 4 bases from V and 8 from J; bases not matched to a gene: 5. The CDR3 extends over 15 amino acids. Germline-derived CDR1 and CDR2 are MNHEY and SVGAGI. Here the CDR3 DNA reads TGTGCCAGCAGTTTACTAGCGGGAGGGCCCTATGAGCAGTTCTTC. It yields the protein CASSLLAGGPYEQFF.

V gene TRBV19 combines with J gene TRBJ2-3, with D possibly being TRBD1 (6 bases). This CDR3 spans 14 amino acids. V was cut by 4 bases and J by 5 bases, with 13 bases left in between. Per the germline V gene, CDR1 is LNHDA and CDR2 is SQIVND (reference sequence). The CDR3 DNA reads TGTGCCAGTAGTAGAACCCAGGGGAGAGATACGCAGTATTTT. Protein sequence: CASSRTQGRDTQYF.